This entry concerns a single T cell receptor beta chain. The CDR3 is made up of 15 amino acids. Germline assignment: CDR1 LNHDA and CDR2 SQIVND (reference sequence). V dropped 9 bases and J dropped 0 bases, with 15 bases sitting between them. Clones were sequenced by immunoSEQ multiplex PCR, and TCRdb holds only the in-frame ones, with some missing. Seen here are 55,000 to 80,000 clones, 74% observed once, and the top ten hold 28%. The data originate from a study of blood T cell repertoires in COVID-19. Overall study: The United States, Italy and Spain were the sources of the acute and convalescent COVID-19 samples. PBMCs, B-cell-depleted T cells, or T cells provided the cDNA or gDNA that made up the material.

The chain has TRBV19 and TRBJ1-3; weak D call: TRBD1 (5 bases). Sequenced input: peripheral blood. The source of this sequence is a woman aged 80 or older with acute or convalescent COVID-19. The CDR3 nucleotides are TGTGCCAGCACCCAGGGAGGGAGCTCTGGAAACACCATATATTTT. Translating gives CASTQGGSSGNTIYF.